A selection of T cell receptor beta chains follows, all from one sample in a study of blood T cell repertoires in COVID-19. Profiled with immunoSEQ multiplex PCR; TCRdb holds only in-frame clones, not every one. The sample consists of roughly 300,000 clones, 65% to 90% of them appearing once. Source material: PBMCs or T cells enriched from blood (not recorded which). These receptor sequences come from a man aged 25 to 40 who had recovered from COVID-19. CDR3s include the opening cysteine and the closing phenylalanine or tryptophan. D genes are given only for firm matches. Only part of the rows carry a size: once, few, many, or a class if the clone is expanded.

clone_size	v_call	d_call	j_call	cdr3_nt	cdr3_aa
NA	TRBV5-1	TRBD1	TRBJ1-1	TGCGCCAGCAGCTTGGCCGCGACAGGGGGAGGGGTGAACACTGAAGCTTTCTTT	CASSLAATGGGVNTEAFF
NA	TRBV19	NA	TRBJ2-2	TGTGCCAGTAGTATCCCCCCAGGGTGGGACACCGGGGAGCTGTTTTTT	CASSIPPGWDTGELFF
NA	TRBV18	NA	TRBJ1-2	TGTGCCAGCTCACCGACCAGGGACTATGGCTACACCTTC	CASSPTRDYGYTF
NA	TRBV5-1	NA	TRBJ2-7	TGCGCCAGCAAACCAGTAAACTCCTACGAGCAGTACTTC	CASKPVNSYEQYF
NA	TRBV19	TRBD2	TRBJ2-1	TGTGCCACCCGGACTAGCGGGGGGTTCTACAATGAGCAGTTCTTC	CATRTSGGFYNEQFF
NA	TRBV4-1	NA	TRBJ2-3	TGCGCCAGCAGCCAAGCCTCCCCCCTAGATACGCAGTATTTT	CASSQASPLDTQYF
NA	TRBV4-1	TRBD1	TRBJ2-7	TGCGCCAGCAGCCAAGTTGCAGGGGGCAGGTACGAGCAGTACTTC	CASSQVAGGRYEQYF
once	TRBV9	TRBD2	TRBJ2-3	TGTGCCAGCAGCGTAACTAGCGGGAGTCTCTATACGCAGTATTTT	CASSVTSGSLYTQYF
NA	TRBV5-1	NA	TRBJ2-2	TGCGCCAGCCAAACAGGGAATCCCACCGGGGAGCTGTTTTTT	CASQTGNPTGELFF
NA	TRBV12-3/TRBV12-4	NA	TRBJ2-1	TGTGCCAGCAGTCCCCCTAGAGATCATGAGCAGTTCTTC	CASSPPRDHEQFF
NA	TRBV30	NA	TRBJ2-2	TGTGCCCTAGGAGGGGGCCTGACCGGGGAGCTGTTTTTT	CALGGGLTGELFF
NA	TRBV4-1	NA	TRBJ1-6	TGCGCCAGCAGCCAAGTCGTGCAGGGGCGAGGGCCCCTCCACTTT	CASSQVVQGRGPLHF
NA	TRBV25-1	NA	TRBJ1-4	TGTGCCAGCAAAGGAGGTCTTTCAACTAATGAAAAACTGTTTTTT	CASKGGLSTNEKLFF
NA	TRBV28	NA	TRBJ1-4	TGTGCCAGCAGTGCGCGTTGGGGGGCAACTAATGAAAAACTGTTTTTT	CASSARWGATNEKLFF
NA	TRBV5-1	NA	TRBJ2-3	TGCGCCAGCAGCTTGGCTGGACTACCCACAGATACGCAGTATTTT	CASSLAGLPTDTQYF
NA	TRBV6-5	TRBD1	TRBJ1-2	TGTGCCATGACAGGGGCTGGGGGCTACACCTTC	CAMTGAGGYTF
NA	TRBV7-9	TRBD1	TRBJ2-5	TGTGCCAGCAGCTTAACGGACAGGGGGGAAGAGACCCAGTACTTC	CASSLTDRGEETQYF
few	TRBV9	NA	TRBJ1-1	TGTGCCAGCAGCCCCCTGGGCAGGGGAAACACTGAAGCTTTCTTT	CASSPLGRGNTEAFF
NA	TRBV16	NA	TRBJ1-5	TGTGCCAGCAGCCAATCTGCGGCCGTCAATAGCAATCAGCCCCAGCATTTT	CASSQSAAVNSNQPQHF
few	TRBV7-8	NA	TRBJ2-2	TGTGCCAGCAGGATCCCCCGGTGGGGCAGGAAAAACACCGGGGAGCTGTTTTTT	CASRIPRWGRKNTGELFF
NA	TRBV3-1/TRBV3-2	TRBD1	TRBJ2-1	TGTGCCAGCAGCCAACGGGACAGGGTAAGCGATGAGCAGTTCTTC	CASSQRDRVSDEQFF
NA	TRBV5-1	NA	TRBJ1-1	TGCGCCAGCAGCCGCTCTGGGGGGTACACTGAAGCTTTCTTT	CASSRSGGYTEAFF
once	TRBV30	TRBD1	TRBJ2-1	TGTGCCTGGAGGACAGGGTTCTACAATGAGCAGTTCTTC	CAWRTGFYNEQFF
NA	TRBV11-3	NA	TRBJ2-2	TGTGCCAGCAGGCGTACCGGGGAGCTGTTTTTT	CASRRTGELFF
NA	TRBV19	NA	TRBJ2-3	TGTGCCAGTAGTTCGCGGTCAGCATTTAGCACAGATACGCAGTATTTT	CASSSRSAFSTDTQYF
NA	TRBV18	TRBD1	TRBJ1-2	TGTGCCAGCACCGCCTCGGTAGGGGGCGAGGGCGGCTACACCTTC	CASTASVGGEGGYTF
NA	TRBV10-3	TRBD2	TRBJ2-7	TGTGCCATCAGTGAGTCGGAGCGGGGGCGGGCCTACGAGCAGTACTTC	CAISESERGRAYEQYF
NA	TRBV27	TRBD1	TRBJ2-7	TGTGCCAGCAGTAGACAGGGGTACGAGCAGTACTTC	CASSRQGYEQYF
NA	TRBV7-9	NA	TRBJ1-2	TGTGCCAGCAGCTTAGGTTGGGGGCGTTTATCCTATGGCTACACCTTC	CASSLGWGRLSYGYTF
NA	TRBV7-2	TRBD1	TRBJ2-7	TGTGCCAGCAGCTCACTAACAGGGGCGCGAGACGAGCAGTACTTC	CASSSLTGARDEQYF
NA	TRBV7-9	TRBD1	TRBJ2-2	TGTGCCAGCAGCCCGGGACAGGGGAACACCGGGGAGCTGTTTTTT	CASSPGQGNTGELFF